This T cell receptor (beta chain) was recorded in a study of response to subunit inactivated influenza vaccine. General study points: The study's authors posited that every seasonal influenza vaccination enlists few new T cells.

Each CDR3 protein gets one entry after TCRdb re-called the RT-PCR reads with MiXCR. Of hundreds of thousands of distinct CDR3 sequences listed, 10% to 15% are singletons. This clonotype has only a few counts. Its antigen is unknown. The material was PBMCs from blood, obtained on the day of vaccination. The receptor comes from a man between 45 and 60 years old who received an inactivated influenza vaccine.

The CDR3: CSVDQGEGETQYF. CDR3 DNA sequence: TGCAGCGTTGATCAGGGGGAGGGAGAGACCCAGTACTTC. The genes are TRBV29-1 and TRBJ2-5, with D perhaps being TRBD1 or TRBD2 (7 bases each). This CDR3 comprises 13 residues. Trimming stripped 3 bases from V and 4 bases from J, with 12 bases between. Germline loops: CDR1 SQVTM, CDR2 ANQGSEA.